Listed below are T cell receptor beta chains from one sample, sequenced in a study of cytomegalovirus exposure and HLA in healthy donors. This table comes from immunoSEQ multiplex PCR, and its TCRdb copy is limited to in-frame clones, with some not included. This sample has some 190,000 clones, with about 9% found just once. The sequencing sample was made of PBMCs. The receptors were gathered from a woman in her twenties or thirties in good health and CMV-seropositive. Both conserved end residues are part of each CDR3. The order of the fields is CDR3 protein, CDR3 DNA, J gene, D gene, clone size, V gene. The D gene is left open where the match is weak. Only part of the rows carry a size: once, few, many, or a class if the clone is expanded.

CASSEDRITEAFF	TGTGCCAGCAGTGAAGACAGGATCACTGAAGCTTTCTTT	TRBJ1-1	-	few	TRBV11-2
CASPSSLAGGDTQYF	TGTGCCAGCCCCTCCTCCCTAGCGGGAGGCGATACGCAGTATTTT	TRBJ2-3	TRBD2	few	TRBV13
CASSGAITDTQYF	TGTGCCAGCAGCGGCGCGATCACAGATACGCAGTATTTT	TRBJ2-3	-	-	TRBV9
CATSEVEKLFF	TGTGCCACCAGCGAGGTTGAAAAACTGTTTTTT	TRBJ1-4	-	few	TRBV15
CASSPRDRVSTDEKLFF	TGTGCCAGCAGCCCGAGGGACAGGGTCTCAACTGATGAAAAACTGTTTTTT	TRBJ1-4	TRBD1	few	TRBV9
CATSNPIRDTQYF	TGTGCCACCAGCAATCCGATTCGGGATACGCAGTATTTT	TRBJ2-3	-	-	TRBV15
CAWGHSADTQYF	TGTGCCTGGGGACACAGTGCAGATACGCAGTATTTT	TRBJ2-3	-	few	TRBV30
CASSAGGSWGYTF	TGTGCCAGCAGTGCCGGGGGGTCCTGGGGCTACACCTTC	TRBJ1-2	-	few	TRBV25-1
CSAPQQGVAFF	TGCAGTGCCCCCCAACAGGGGGTAGCTTTCTTT	TRBJ1-1	TRBD1	few	TRBV20-1
CASSSVRETQYF	TGTGCCAGCAGCTCCGTTAGAGAGACCCAGTACTTC	TRBJ2-5	-	-	TRBV7-2